This T cell receptor (beta chain) was sequenced for a study of T cell responses to AZD1222 COVID-19 vaccine. Study conclusions and caveats: A mostly white British donor set with more females was recruited, and clonal diversity was possibly underestimated. Variant regions that are unmutated are reportedly the target of nearly half of spike-specific TCRs.

Only in-frame clones appear in the TCRdb table, and some are missing; sequencing was by immunoSEQ multiplex PCR. The sample lists about 42,000 clones, over 70% occurring once. Concerning this clone itself: As yet, its antigen is unknown.

Germline values: CDR1 SGDLS, CDR2 YYNGEE. Losses at the gene ends were 0 bases for V and 6 bases for J; bases not matched to a gene: 11. The length of the CDR3 is 19 residues. The chain combines TRBV9 with TRBJ2-2; 13 nucleotides line up with TRBD2. The sequence came from an adult who received the AZD1222 COVID-19 vaccine. Sequences were derived from peripheral blood, sampled 28 days after the second AZD1222 dose. The CDR3 loop reads CASSVGDSWTSGGPGELFF. CDR3 in DNA: TGTGCCAGCAGCGTAGGAGATTCCTGGACTAGCGGGGGACCCGGGGAGCTGTTTTTT.